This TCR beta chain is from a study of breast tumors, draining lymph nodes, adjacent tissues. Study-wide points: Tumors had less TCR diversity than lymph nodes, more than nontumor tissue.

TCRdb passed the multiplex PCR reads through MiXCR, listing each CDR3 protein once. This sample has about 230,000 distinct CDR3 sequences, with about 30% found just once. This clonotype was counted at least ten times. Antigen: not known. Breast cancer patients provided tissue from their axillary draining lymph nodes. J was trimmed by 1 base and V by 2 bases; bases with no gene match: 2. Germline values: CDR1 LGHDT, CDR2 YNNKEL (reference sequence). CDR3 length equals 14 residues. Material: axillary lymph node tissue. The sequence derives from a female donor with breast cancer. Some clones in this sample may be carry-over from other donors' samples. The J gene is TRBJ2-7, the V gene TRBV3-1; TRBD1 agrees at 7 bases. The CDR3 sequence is CASSQMTGSYEQYF. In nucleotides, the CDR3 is TGTGCCAGCAGCCAAATGACAGGGTCCTACGAGCAGTACTTC.